This T cell receptor (beta chain) was identified during a study of spatial heterogeneity in lung cancer (dated by TCRdb to the late 2010s). The study in broad terms: Beta-chain transcripts were consistently detected in greater numbers than alpha-chain transcripts, which likely reflects a higher abundance of beta-chain transcripts. TCR repertoire features were related to nonsynonymous mutation counts determined by whole-exome sequencing of tumor tissue. At surgery, around 200 tumor regions, 63 to 70 matched nontumor lung samples and 45 to 60 PBMC samples were TCR-sequenced for both alpha and beta chains. In tumor regions, TCR transcript counts showed a strong correlation with a T cell transcriptional module score from matched bulk RNA-seq. In the raw uncorrected reads, each unique combination of TCR and UMI appeared on average more than ten times. In non-small cell lung cancer, the study made a quantitative comparison of TCR alpha and beta repertoires among multiple tumor regions, matched nontumor lung and blood. Results the study describes overall, beyond this receptor: The tumor nonsynonymous mutation count correlated with the number of expanded intratumoral alpha and beta TCRs. TCR-seq was estimated to cover only roughly 6.8% of tumor T cells for alpha chains and approximately 13% for beta chains. The count of ubiquitous expanded TCRs correlated with the count of ubiquitous nonsynonymous mutations, and the count of regional expanded TCRs correlated with the count of regional nonsynonymous mutations. Additional single-cell paired TCR alpha and beta sequencing was considered necessary to confirm, at a functional level, the hypothesis that regional TCRs recognize regional mutations.

This sample's time point label indicates: sample taken at primary tumor resection. Samples were obtained from over 70 patients with early-stage, untreated non-small cell lung cancer from the lung TRACERx cohort. Without any cell sorting, TCR sequencing was performed on whole RNA extracted either from tumor and nontumor lung tissue or from cryopreserved PBMC samples. Patients were selected for TCR sequencing only if sufficient RNA was available from at least two tumor regions. Before selection, tumor and adjacent nontumor lung specimens were reviewed by a lung pathologist. The junction shows trimming of 5 bases on V and 5 bases on J, and the gene matches do not reach 6 bases of it. Taken from the germline V gene (reference sequence), the CDR1 and CDR2 loops are PRHDT and FYEKMQ. There are 13 amino acids in the CDR3, from cysteine to phenylalanine inclusive. Just CDR3 DNA is preserved here, 39 bases in frame from base 1.

In this sample, this clonotype turned up a few times. Which antigen it targets is not known. One base away there is no much larger clone; base qualities are not given. To prepare the library, 5' RACE was applied. Sequencing used a NextSeq 500. To allow correction of PCR and sequencing errors, the TCR library protocol tagged every TCR cDNA molecule with a unique molecular identifier. On the authors' methods: TCR identification, UMI-based error correction and CDR3 extraction were performed with Decombinator tools. TCRs above a frequency of 2 per 1,000, corresponding to the top 1% of the tumor frequency distribution, were defined as expanded. Expanded tumor TCRs were classed as regional if statistically deemed absent (corrected P<0.05) from at least one tumor region, otherwise ubiquitous. Renyi diversity was computed with the R vegan package after each repertoire had been subsampled 100 times to 5,000 TCRs. CDR3 similarity networks were constructed using string-kernel similarity of amino acid triplets, with links drawn between CDR3s whose pairwise similarity was above 0.82. TCRdb's own reprocessing of the public reads used fastp at Q25 and MiXCR and kept productive beta chains. Rows merge per CDR3 protein into single entries with the most common DNA and genes. TCRdb's processing, not the study's, gives the V and J calls here. A total of about 30,000 distinct CDR3 sequences appear in this sample, roughly 6.6% of them only once. Clones ranked in the top ten supply approximately 23% of the sample.

The chain links TRBV13 with TRBJ2-7, with 7 bases matching TRBD1. This receptor was obtained from a male donor with early-stage non-small cell lung cancer. Here the sequenced sample was lung tumor tissue, taken at surgery. The nucleotide sequence is given as TGTGCCAGCAGCCAGACAGGGCGGAACGAGCAGTACTTC. Its product reads: CASSQTGRNEQYF. The reference TRBV13 and TRBJ2-7 proteins fill in what lies around the CDR3, so the full variable domain reads AAGVIQSPRHLIKEKRETATLKCYPIPRHDTVYWYQQGPGQDPQFLISFYEKMQSDKGSIPDRFSAQQFSDYHSELNMSSLELGDSALYFCASSQTGRNEQYFGPGTRLTVT.